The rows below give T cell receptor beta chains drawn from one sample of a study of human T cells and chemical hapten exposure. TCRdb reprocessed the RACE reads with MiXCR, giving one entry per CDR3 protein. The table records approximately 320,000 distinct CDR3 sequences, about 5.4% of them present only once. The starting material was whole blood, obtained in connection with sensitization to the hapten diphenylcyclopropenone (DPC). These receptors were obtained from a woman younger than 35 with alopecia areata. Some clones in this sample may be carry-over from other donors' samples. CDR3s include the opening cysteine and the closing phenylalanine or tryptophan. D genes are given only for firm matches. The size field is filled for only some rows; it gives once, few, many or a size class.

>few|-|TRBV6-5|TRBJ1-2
CASSRQLDSPNYGYTF
TGTGCCAGCAGCCGACAACTGGACAGCCCCAACTATGGCTACACCTTC
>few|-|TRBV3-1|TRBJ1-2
CASSQEGRRNYGYTF
TGTGCCAGCAGCCAAGAGGGACGGCGGAACTATGGCTACACCTTC
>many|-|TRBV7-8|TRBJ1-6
CASSPGQGFSSYNSPLHF
TGTGCCAGCAGCCCCGGGCAGGGCTTTAGCTCCTATAATTCACCCCTCCACTTT
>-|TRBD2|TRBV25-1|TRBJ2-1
CASASGGPYNEQFF
TGTGCCAGCGCTAGCGGGGGCCCCTACAATGAGCAGTTCTTC
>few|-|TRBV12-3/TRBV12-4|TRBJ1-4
CASSYYRGATRGEKLFF
TGTGCCAGCAGTTATTACCGGGGAGCCACCAGAGGTGAAAAACTGTTTTTT
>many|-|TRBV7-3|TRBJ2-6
CASSLGHSGANVLTF
TGTGCCAGCAGCTTAGGCCACTCTGGGGCCAACGTCCTGACTTTC
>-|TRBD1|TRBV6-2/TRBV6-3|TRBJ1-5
CASSYLRTGQPQHF
TGTGCCAGCAGTTACCTGAGGACAGGTCAGCCCCAGCATTTT
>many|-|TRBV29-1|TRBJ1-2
CSVVRGNENYGYTF
TGCAGCGTTGTAAGGGGCAACGAAAACTATGGCTACACCTTC
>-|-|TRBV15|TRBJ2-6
CATRREGPGANVLTF
TGTGCCACCAGACGAGAGGGCCCTGGGGCCAACGTCCTGACTTTC
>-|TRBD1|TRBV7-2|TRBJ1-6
CASSFSGGVGSPLHF
TGTGCCAGCAGCTTTTCAGGGGGAGTAGGTTCACCCCTCCACTTT
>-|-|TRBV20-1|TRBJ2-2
CSARDHRSNTGELFF
TGCAGTGCTAGAGATCACAGATCGAACACCGGGGAGCTGTTTTTT
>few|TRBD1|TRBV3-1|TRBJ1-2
CASSQDGPPRGINYGYTF
TGTGCCAGCAGCCAAGATGGGCCACCCAGGGGGATCAACTATGGCTACACCTTC
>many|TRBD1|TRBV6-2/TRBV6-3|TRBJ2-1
CASSGEERQGRSYNEQFF
TGTGCCAGCAGTGGAGAGGAGAGACAGGGGCGCTCCTACAATGAGCAGTTCTTC
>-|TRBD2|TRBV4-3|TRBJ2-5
CASSQLAGGQETQYF
TGCGCCAGCAGCCAGCTAGCGGGGGGACAAGAGACCCAGTACTTC
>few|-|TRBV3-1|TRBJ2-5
CASSQGFGTQYF
TGTGCCAGCAGCCAAGGTTTCGGGACCCAGTACTTC
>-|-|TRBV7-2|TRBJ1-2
CASSSPMPNYGYTF
TGTGCCAGCAGCTCGCCGATGCCTAACTATGGCTACACCTTC
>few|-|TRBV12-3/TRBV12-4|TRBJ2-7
CASSPANRATYEQYF
TGTGCCAGCAGCCCCGCCAACAGGGCTACCTACGAGCAGTACTTC
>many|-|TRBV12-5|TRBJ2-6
CASGFDSLLLPGANVLTF
TGTGCTAGTGGTTTCGACAGTCTCCTACTCCCTGGGGCCAACGTCCTGACTTTC